These 19 T cell receptor beta chains came from one sample sequenced in a study of OX40 agonist ivuxolimab in advanced cancers. The protocol was immunoSEQ multiplex PCR, while the TCRdb copy is restricted to in-frame clones and leaves out a portion. The table records nearly 90,000 clones, about 86% of them present only once. Sequencing was performed on CD4+ or CD8+ T cells sorted from blood, taken in a trial of the OX40 agonist ivuxolimab. The receptors were gathered from an adult with an advanced solid tumor such as melanoma, head and neck, liver or kidney cancer.

The rearrangement uses TRBV2 and TRBJ2-7; TRBD1 matches at 7 bases. This CDR3 is 14 amino acids long. The germline CDR1 and CDR2 sequences are SNHLY and FYNNEI. J was trimmed by 1 base and V by 6 bases; bases with no gene match: 6. Written as DNA, the CDR3 is TGTGCCAGCAGACCCCGACAGGGTTCCTACGAGCAGTACTTC. Translating gives CASRPRQGSYEQYF.

CDR3 loop: CASSLRGGSTDTQYF. CDR3 DNA: TGTGCCAGCAGCTTACGGGGGGGAAGCACAGATACGCAGTATTTT. The rearrangement links TRBV7-3 to TRBJ2-3; 8 nucleotides line up with TRBD2. CDR3 length equals 15 residues. J was trimmed by 0 bases and V by 2 bases; bases with no gene match: 1. Germline V gene data show CDR1 as SGHTA and CDR2 as FQGTGA.

This chain joins TRBV14 and TRBJ1-6; D gene ambiguous. V was clipped by 2 bases and J by 6 bases, with 20 bases between them. Germline CDR1 SGHDN, CDR2 FVKESK. The CDR3 is made up of 18 amino acids. CDR3 amino acids: CASSQRGGIGNFNSPLHF. For the CDR3, the DNA is TGTGCCAGCAGCCAACGGGGTGGAATAGGAAACTTTAATTCACCCCTCCACTTT.

V usage is TRBV14 and J usage is TRBJ2-3; D unclear. V was shortened by 4 bases and J by 2 bases, with 10 bases between the two germline ends. CDR1 is SGHDN and CDR2 is FVKESK in the germline V gene. The CDR3 contains 14 residues. DNA of the CDR3: TGTGCCAGCAGCCCCTTCTGGGACACAGATACGCAGTATTTT. Its protein product is CASSPFWDTDTQYF. Combining the CDR3 with reference TRBV14 and TRBJ2-3 gives the whole variable domain EAGVTQFPSHSVIEKGQTVTLRCDPISGHDNLYWYRRVMGKEIKFLLHFVKESKQDESGMPNNRFLAERTGGTYSTLKVQPAELEDSGVYFCASSPFWDTDTQYFGPGTRLTVL.

V gene TRBV11-3 combines with J gene TRBJ2-3; D is possibly TRBD2 (5 bases). Germline CDR1 and CDR2: SGHNT and YENEEA. V lost 5 bases to trimming and J lost 8 bases, with 11 bases between them. The CDR3 length is 12 residues. The CDR3 here is CASSHGEATQYF. The CDR3 nucleotides read TGTGCCAGCAGCCACGGGGAAGCTACGCAGTATTTT. Full variable domain (rest looked up from reference TRBV11-3 and TRBJ2-3): EAGVVQSPRYKIIEKKQPVAFWCNPISGHNTLYWYLQNLGQGPELLIRYENEEAVDDSQLPKDRFSAERLKGVDSTLKIQPAELGDSAVYLCASSHGEATQYFGPGTRLTVL.

The chain carries TRBV6-1 and TRBJ2-1; D possibly corresponds to TRBD1 (6 bases). The CDR3 extends over 17 amino acids. Germline V CDR1 and CDR2: MNHNS, SASEGT. V dropped 3 bases and J dropped 2 bases, with 17 bases sitting between them. The CDR3 DNA reads as TGTGCCAGCAGTGACACGATCACCAGGGGAACCTACAATGAGCAGTTCTTC. This encodes CASSDTITRGTYNEQFF.

V is TRBV5-1 and J is TRBJ2-6; no clear D. The V gene lost 1 base and the J gene lost 1 base, with 12 bases spanning the gap. The CDR3 length is 17 residues. Looked up from germline, CDR1 is SGHRS and CDR2 is YFSETQ. CDR3 region: CASSLTVFSSGANVLTF. In DNA, the CDR3 is TGCGCCAGCAGCTTGACAGTTTTTTCTTCTGGGGCCAACGTCCTGACTTTC.

J is TRBJ2-3 and V is TRBV9; D perhaps matches TRBD2 (6 bases). The CDR3 length is 13 residues. The ends were cut back, 7 bases at V and 5 bases at J, with 14 bases in the middle. In germline, CDR1 is SGDLS, CDR2 YYNGEE. CDR3 region: CASSRGFKDTQYF. CDR3 coding DNA: TGTGCCAGCTCCCGGGGGTTTAAAGATACGCAGTATTTT.

This chain links TRBV29-1 with TRBJ2-3, with D perhaps being TRBD1 or TRBD2 (5 bases each). CDR1 is SQVTM and CDR2 is ANQGSEA in the germline V gene. Trimming left V 6 bases short and J 0 bases short, with 10 bases between. CDR3 length equals 13 residues. CDR3 DNA sequence: TGCAGCGTGGGACCCCGGAGCACAGATACGCAGTATTTT. This codes for CSVGPRSTDTQYF.

The V gene is TRBV5-4, the J gene TRBJ2-3; a possible D gene is TRBD1 (6 bases). Germline values: CDR1 SGHNT, CDR2 YYREEE (reference sequence). The CDR3 loop spans 16 amino acids. Deletions cut 0 bases from V and 3 bases from J, with 14 bases between. The CDR3 DNA reads as TGTGCCAGCAGCTTGGCCTCGGCAGGGGCTACAGATACGCAGTATTTT. Protein sequence: CASSLASAGATDTQYF.

The genes are TRBV19 and TRBJ2-5; 7 nucleotides line up with TRBD2. V gave up 5 bases and J gave up 0 bases; unmatched junction bases: 0. The CDR3 runs to 13 residues. Per germline, CDR1 LNHDA and CDR2 SQIVND (reference sequence). CDR3 in DNA: TGTGCCAGTAGTGGGGGGGACCAAGAGACCCAGTACTTC. It encodes CASSGGDQETQYF.

The chain links TRBV5-6 to TRBJ2-2; either TRBD1 or TRBD2 may fit D (6 bases each). In germline, CDR1 is SGHDT, CDR2 YYEEEE. The V end was cut by 1 base, the J end by 4 bases, with 8 bases between. The CDR3 is 14 amino acids. The CDR3 reads CASSLRGATGELFF. The CDR3 DNA follows: TGTGCCAGCAGCTTGAGGGGGGCCACCGGGGAGCTGTTTTTT.

V usage is TRBV5-6 and J usage is TRBJ1-2; no reliable D call. The germline V gene encodes CDR1 SGHDT and CDR2 YYEEEE. Trimming cost V 0 bases and J 2 bases, with 8 bases left between them. This CDR3 comprises 14 residues. CDR3 residues: CASSLVWGNYGYTF. CDR3 DNA: TGTGCCAGCAGCTTGGTATGGGGAAACTATGGCTACACCTTC.

This clone showed up just a few times. In DNA, the CDR3 is TGCGCCAGCAGCTTGGGGGGACAGGTTTACGAGCAGTACTTC. This gives the protein CASSLGGQVYEQYF. The genes are TRBV5-1 and TRBJ2-7; 8 nucleotides agree with TRBD1. The CDR3 has 14 residues. Per germline, CDR1 SGHRS and CDR2 YFSETQ. Unmatched junction bases numbered 3, after V lost 0 bases and J lost 4 bases. Full variable domain (rest looked up from reference TRBV5-1 and TRBJ2-7): KAGVTQTPRYLIKTRGQQVTLSCSPISGHRSVSWYQQTPGQGLQFLFEYFSETQRNKGNFPGRFSGRQFSNSRSEMNVSTLELGDSALYLCASSLGGQVYEQYFGPGTRLTVT.

V and J are TRBV2 and TRBJ1-2; D is unresolved. Trimming cost V 4 bases and J 2 bases, with 14 bases left between them. From germline, CDR1 is SNHLY and CDR2 FYNNEI. The CDR3 spans 15 residues. CDR3 bases: TGTGCCAGCAGTGGGCAGGCCCAAGGGAACTATGGCTACACCTTC. This codes for CASSGQAQGNYGYTF.

The V and J genes are TRBV27 and TRBJ1-1, with 8 bases identical to TRBD1. V lost 5 bases, J lost 11 bases, and 10 bases stayed unmatched. CDR3 size: 13 residues. Germline V lookup: CDR1 MNHEY, CDR2 SMNVEV (reference sequence). As DNA, the CDR3 is TGTGCCAGCAGTCTCCGACAGGGGATGAGGGCTTTCTTT. The encoded protein is CASSLRQGMRAFF.

The V and J genes are TRBV7-6 and TRBJ2-7, with 9 bases that match TRBD2. CDR3 size: 14 residues. Trimming removed 5 bases from V and 4 bases from J; junction bases left unmatched: 6. From germline, CDR1 is SGHVS and CDR2 FNYEAQ. The CDR3 loop is CASSPGLAPYEQYF. The CDR3 DNA reads TGTGCCAGCAGCCCAGGACTAGCGCCGTACGAGCAGTACTTC.

A few counts support this clone. J is TRBJ1-1 and V is TRBV29-1; D uncertain. Trimming removed 3 bases at V and 1 base at J, with 12 bases between. The germline V gene encodes CDR1 SQVTM and CDR2 ANQGSEA. This CDR3 has 14 residues. The CDR3 DNA sequence: TGCAGCGTTGACTTGGGAGGTGCGAACACTGAAGCTTTCTTT. It is translated as CSVDLGGANTEAFF.

This chain joins TRBV7-8 and TRBJ2-5; tentatively, D is TRBD2 (5 bases). V lost 5 bases to trimming and J lost 5 bases, with 12 bases between them. This CDR3 contains 13 residues. Germline assignment: CDR1 SGHVS and CDR2 FQNEAQ. For the CDR3, the DNA is TGTGCCAGCAGCCTCGAGGGTGTGGAGACCCAGTACTTC. This translates into CASSLEGVETQYF.